The 16 T cell receptor beta chains below all came from one sample that was sequenced in a study of molecular identifiers for immune sequencing clone quantification. MiXCR, applied by TCRdb to the PCR reads, yields one record per CDR3 protein. The repertoire holds tens of thousands of distinct CDR3 sequences, with roughly 18% as singletons. Sequenced: naive CD8+ T cells from blood, with Jurkat cell RNA spiked in. Subset denoted: FACS-sorted CD8+CD4-CCR7+CD45RA+ naive T cells. Receptors were obtained from a human donor in good health. Some libraries in this study had Jurkat cell RNA spiked in.

This chain links TRBV28 with TRBJ1-2; 9 bases map to TRBD1. J gave up 7 bases and V 3 bases, and 6 bases lay outside the gene matches. CDR3 length: 14 residues. The germline V gene encodes CDR1 MDHEN and CDR2 SYDVKM. The DNA for the CDR3 is TGTGCCAGCAGTTTCCAAAACAGGGGGCTTGGCTACACCTTC. Protein sequence: CASSFQNRGLGYTF.

By its share, this clonotype is medium-sized (0.01 to 0.1%). CDR3 in amino acids: CASSPPPGGGRSTEAFF. The CDR3 region has the DNA TGCGCCAGCAGCCCCCCACCCGGGGGCGGACGGAGCACTGAAGCTTTCTTT. The chain carries TRBV4-1 and TRBJ1-1; perhaps TRBD1 as D (6 bases). This CDR3 is built from 17 residues. V was shortened by 4 bases and J by 4 bases, with 22 bases between the two germline ends. Germline CDR1 MGHRA, CDR2 YSYEKL.

The sample holds many counts of this clonotype. The rearrangement joins TRBV6-1 to TRBJ1-2; D unresolved. This CDR3 has 15 amino acids. Germline CDR1 and CDR2: MNHNS and SASEGT. V lost 1 base to trimming and J lost 2 bases, with 11 bases between them. The CDR3, as DNA: TGTGCCAGCAGTGAAGTGGTTGGTACCAACTATGGCTACACCTTC. Its translation: CASSEVVGTNYGYTF.

For this clonotype: A much larger clone lies a single base off, so this may be a read error. The J gene is TRBJ2-4, the V gene TRBV27; D unresolved. The CDR3 loop spans 14 amino acids. Per germline, CDR1 MNHEY and CDR2 SMNVEV (reference sequence). V gave up 6 bases and J gave up 0 bases, with 9 bases separating them. The CDR3 protein is CASRRTLAKNIQYF. The CDR3 nucleotides read TGTGCCAGCAGGCGCACCCTAGCCAAAAACATTCAGTACTTC.

This clonotype showed up just a few times. V is TRBV27 and J is TRBJ1-4, with TRBD1 as a possible D gene (5 bases). V gave up 4 bases and J gave up 2 bases, with 20 bases separating them. Germline CDR1 is MNHEY and CDR2 is SMNVEV (reference sequence). There are 18 residues in the CDR3. The CDR3 is CASSSTGVRGYTNEKLFF. The CDR3 coding sequence is TGTGCCAGCAGTTCTACGGGGGTGCGAGGGTACACTAATGAAAAACTGTTTTTT.

J is TRBJ2-5 and V is TRBV11-3, with 14 nucleotides matching TRBD2. The CDR3 extends over 17 amino acids. V shed 4 bases and J 6 bases; nucleotides not matched to a gene: 10. Germline CDR1 SGHNT, CDR2 YENEEA. The CDR3 spells CASSSRLAGGPSKTQYF. The CDR3 DNA reads as TGTGCCAGCAGCTCGAGACTAGCGGGAGGGCCCTCAAAGACCCAGTACTTC.

There are many counts of this clonotype. This chain uses TRBV5-8 with TRBJ2-5; TRBD1 is a possible D gene (6 bases). The CDR3 contains 16 residues. Between the trimmed V and J ends, which lost 2 bases and 2 bases, there was a span of 16 bases. Per germline, CDR1 SGHTS and CDR2 YDEGEE. CDR3 DNA: TGTGCCAGCAGCTTCCGGCAAGGGGGAGATCAAGAGACCCAGTACTTC. Translated, it gives CASSFRQGGDQETQYF. The full variable domain, rest sourced from reference TRBV5-8 and TRBJ2-5, is EAGVTQSPTHLIKTRGQQATLRCSPISGHTSVYWYQQALGLGLQFLLWYDEGEERNRGNFPPRFSGRQFPNYSSELNVNALELEDSALYLCASSFRQGGDQETQYFGPGTRLLVL.

This clonotype was detected only a few times. The chain couples TRBV7-9 to TRBJ2-7; 7 bases align to TRBD1. The CDR3 is made up of 15 amino acids. V gave up 4 bases and J gave up 3 bases; unmatched junction bases: 9. Germline V gives CDR1 SEHNR, CDR2 FQNEAQ (reference sequence). The CDR3 is CASSSRQGPLYEQYF. As DNA, the CDR3 is TGTGCCAGCAGCTCCCGACAGGGTCCCCTCTACGAGCAGTACTTC.

With respect to this clonotype: This likely comes from a read error, as the CDR3 has no conserved phenylalanine or tryptophan at its end. V usage is TRBV30 and J usage is TRBJ2-7, with D unresolved. The germline gives CDR1 GTSNPN, CDR2 SVGIG (reference sequence). The V end was cut by 3 bases, the J end by 4 bases, with 13 bases between. This CDR3 spans 13 amino acids. The CDR3 DNA is TGTGCCTGGAGGAGTCTTTCGGATTACGAGCAGTACTCC. Translation: CAWRSLSDYEQYS.

Note on this clonotype: A much larger clonotype is one base distant, so this may be a read error. The rearrangement links TRBV7-9 to TRBJ2-7; 10 bases fit TRBD2. The germline CDR1 and CDR2 sequences are SEHNR and FQNEAQ (reference sequence). This CDR3 has 15 residues. The CDR3 reads CASSLLSGRMGERYF. The DNA of the CDR3 is TGTGCCAGCAGCTTACTTAGCGGGAGGATGGGCGAGCGGTACTTC. The variable domain in full, with the rest retrieved from reference TRBV7-9 and TRBJ2-7, is DTGVSQNPRHKITKRGQNVTFRCDPISEHNRLYWYRQTLGQGPEFLTYFQNEAQLEKSRLLSDRFSAERPKGSFSTLEIQRTEQGDSAMYLCASSLLSGRMGERYFGPGTRLTVT.

In regard to this clonotype: A much more abundant neighbour one base away suggests this may be a read error. The V call is TRBV4-1, the J call TRBJ1-1; D not resolved. Germline V gene data show CDR1 as MGHRA and CDR2 as YSYEKL. This CDR3 has 14 amino acids. CDR3 DNA sequence: TGCGCCGGCAGCCAAGGAGAGGGAGACACTGAAGCTTTCTTT. Translation gives CAGSQGEGDTEAFF.

This clonotype was found many times. V usage is TRBV29-1 and J usage is TRBJ2-5; 12 bases match TRBD2. The germline V gene encodes CDR1 SQVTM and CDR2 ANQGSEA. The CDR3 sequence is 16 residues long. The junction had 11 bases not matched to a gene; V was cut back by 5 bases and J by 4 bases. The CDR3 region has the DNA TGCAGCGTTTTCTTCCCGACTAGCGGGAGTGGAGAGACCCAGTACTTC. As protein: CSVFFPTSGSGETQYF. Drawing the rest from reference TRBV29-1 and TRBJ2-5, the complete variable domain is SAVISQKPSRDICQRGTSLTIQCQVDSQVTMMFWYRQQPGQSLTLIATANQGSEATYESGFVIDKFPISRPNLTFSTLTVSNMSPEDSSIYLCSVFFPTSGSGETQYFGPGTRLLVL.

This clonotype was seen ten or more times. CDR3 sequence: CASSLYTGSTLRDTQYF. CDR3 DNA: TGTGCCAGCAGTTTATATACAGGGTCGACCCTCAGAGATACGCAGTATTTT. The genes are TRBV28 and TRBJ2-3; D possibly corresponds to TRBD1 (6 bases). The CDR3 is made up of 17 amino acids. CDR1 and CDR2 (germline): MDHEN, SYDVKM. The ends were cut back, 1 base at V and 5 bases at J, with 19 bases in the middle.

This clonotype was observed at least ten times. In DNA, the CDR3 is TGTGCCAGCAGCCAAGTCCCCTCAGGGGGGCTCAGTGATGGCTACACCTTC. It translates to CASSQVPSGGLSDGYTF. V and J are TRBV3-1 and TRBJ1-2; 7 bases agree with TRBD1. Germline V gives CDR1 LGHDT, CDR2 YNNKEL (reference sequence). The CDR3 is 17 amino acids. J gave up 6 bases and V 1 base, and 14 bases lay outside the gene matches.

This clonotype was observed many times. The J gene is TRBJ2-5, the V gene TRBV18, with 7 bases matching TRBD1. CDR1 and CDR2 from the germline V gene are KGHSH and LQKENI. This CDR3 spans 15 amino acids. Trimming at V came to 5 bases and at J to 5 bases, leaving 11 bases not matched to a gene. CDR3 DNA: TGTGCCAGCTCAAGCCGGGACAGTTTTACCGAGACCCAGTACTTC. Translation: CASSSRDSFTETQYF. The full variable domain, its missing parts supplied by reference TRBV18 and TRBJ2-5, is NAGVMQNPRHLVRRRGQEARLRCSPMKGHSHVYWYRQLPEEGLKFMVYLQKENIIDESGMPKERFSAEFPKEGPSILRIQQVVRGDSAAYFCASSSRDSFTETQYFGPGTRLLVL.

To note about this clonotype: Here the CDR3 omits its conserved ending phenylalanine or tryptophan, so a read error is the likely source. The chain couples TRBV29-1 to TRBJ2-5; D assignment may be TRBD1 or TRBD2 (9 bases each). Germline CDR1 and CDR2: SQVTM and ANQGSEA. V lost 0 bases and J lost 5, with 28 bases in between. CDR3 length: 19 residues. CDR3 sequence: CSVEDFIPAGGQGQETQYL. In DNA form, the CDR3 reads TGCAGCGTTGAAGATTTTATCCCAGCGGGAGGACAGGGGCAGGAGACCCAGTACCTC.